This TCR beta chain was captured in a study of breast tumors, draining lymph nodes, adjacent tissues. General study points: Most tumor T cells seemingly derive from lymph node, then expand in tumor. Tumors had less TCR diversity than lymph nodes, more than nontumor tissue.

Regarding this clonotype: The antigen is undetermined.

The CDR3 has 16 amino acids. Germline assignment: CDR1 MDHEN and CDR2 SYDVKM. The trim removed 6 bases at V and 0 bases at J, leaving 10 bases unmatched. A single record per CDR3 protein comes from TCRdb applying MiXCR to the multiplex PCR reads. The repertoire holds about 12,000 distinct CDR3 sequences, roughly two thirds seen once, with 44% in the top ten. The gene calls are TRBV28 and TRBJ2-7, with 8 bases that match TRBD2. Sequencing was carried out using tumor-adjacent breast tissue. This clonotype was sampled from a female donor with breast cancer. Some clones in this sample may be carry-over from other donors' samples. The CDR3 protein is CASSYPGGRNSYEQYF. The CDR3 nucleotides read TGTGCCAGCAGCTACCCGGGGGGGAGGAACTCCTACGAGCAGTACTTC.